What follows are 27 T cell receptor beta chains derived from one specimen sequenced in a study of cytomegalovirus exposure and HLA in healthy donors. 60 Vbeta and 13 Jbeta primers were used in PCR. Method: immunoSEQ multiplex PCR; TCRdb's copy keeps in-frame clones and lacks some. The sample lists about 120,000 clones; around 80% were seen once. Sequences were obtained from PBMCs. The origin of the receptors is a woman in her thirties or forties in good health and CMV-seropositive.

J is TRBJ2-7 and V is TRBV19; 7 bases align to TRBD1. The germline CDR1 and CDR2 sequences are LNHDA and SQIVND (reference sequence). V trimming: 5 bases; J trimming: 4 bases; junction bases outside the gene matches: 8. The CDR3 sequence is 14 residues long. The DNA for the CDR3 is TGTGCCAGTAGTCTTCGGGACAGAAATTACGAGCAGTACTTC. This encodes CASSLRDRNYEQYF. The full variable domain, rest sourced from reference TRBV19 and TRBJ2-7, is DGGITQSPKYLFRKEGQNVTLSCEQNLNHDAMYWYRQDPGQGLRLIYYSQIVNDFQKGDIAEGYSVSREKKESFPLTVTSAQKNPTAFYLCASSLRDRNYEQYFGPGTRLTVT.

The V call is TRBV5-6, the J call TRBJ1-2; no reliable D call. The germline V and J ends were trimmed by 0 bases and 5 bases, with 5 bases remaining between them. From germline, CDR1 is SGHDT and CDR2 YYEEEE. This CDR3 comprises 12 residues. This CDR3 reads CASSLDGYGYTF. The CDR3 DNA follows: TGTGCCAGCAGCTTGGACGGTTATGGCTACACCTTC.

This chain connects TRBV11-1 to TRBJ2-7, with TRBD1 matching over 8 bases. Trimming took 4 bases from V and 5 from J; bases not matched to a gene: 4. CDR1 and CDR2 (germline): SGHAT, FQDESV (reference sequence). The CDR3 sequence is 13 residues long. The CDR3 loop is CASSSDRGDEQYF. CDR3 DNA sequence: TGTGCCAGCAGCTCTGACAGGGGCGACGAGCAGTACTTC.

The chain links TRBV7-8 to TRBJ2-3; 8 nucleotides align to TRBD2. Per germline, CDR1 SGHVS and CDR2 FQNEAQ. The CDR3 covers 15 residues. The V segment lost 2 bases and the J segment 1 base; nucleotides outside the gene matches: 2. The CDR3 spells CASSLWRGGTDTQYF. The DNA for the CDR3 is TGTGCCAGCAGCTTATGGCGGGGGGGCACAGATACGCAGTATTTT.

The CDR3 DNA follows: TGCGCCAGCAGCTCCATGGGTGCAGGGGGTCATCGCGAGCAGTACTTC. It yields the protein CASSSMGAGGHREQYF. The chain has TRBV5-1 and TRBJ2-5, with 7 positions matching TRBD1. With the DNA end fitting TRBJ2-7 better, the J assignment may be wrong. The CDR3 totals 16 residues. CDR1 is SGHRS, CDR2 YFSETQ, per germline.

V usage is TRBV9 and J usage is TRBJ2-3, with 10 nucleotides matching TRBD2. The germline CDR1 and CDR2 sequences are SGDLS and YYNGEE. V was clipped by 0 bases and J by 6 bases; unmatched bases: 4. The length of the CDR3 is 15 residues. In nucleotides, the CDR3 is TGTGCCAGCAGCGTAGGGCTAGCGGGGGCCGATACGCAGTATTTT. Translating it yields CASSVGLAGADTQYF.

The chain recombines TRBV2 with TRBJ2-1; possible D gene TRBD1, 5 bases. V lost 6 bases to trimming and J lost 9 bases, with 15 bases between them. This CDR3 has 13 amino acids. Germline CDR1 reads SNHLY; CDR2 reads FYNNEI. This CDR3 is CASSVVMQGEQFF. As DNA, the CDR3 is TGTGCCAGCAGCGTAGTGATGCAGGGTGAGCAGTTCTTC. Variable domain in full (rest from reference TRBV2 and TRBJ2-1): EPEVTQTPSHQVTQMGQEVILRCVPISNHLYFYWYRQILGQKVEFLVSFYNNEISEKSEIFDDQFSVERPDGSNFTLKIRSTKLEDSAMYFCASSVVMQGEQFFGPGTRLTVL.

This clone has a single count. The chain has TRBV4-1 and TRBJ1-5; the match to TRBD1 covers 11 bases. The V segment lost 1 base and the J segment 1 base; nucleotides outside the gene matches: 6. The CDR3 spans 18 residues. CDR1 MGHRA and CDR2 YSYEKL come from the germline V gene. The CDR3 DNA is TGCGCCAGCAGCCAAGGGGGGACAGGGGGATGGAGCAATCAGCCCCAGCATTTT. Protein sequence: CASSQGGTGGWSNQPQHF.

The chain combines TRBV2 with TRBJ1-2, with D tentatively TRBD1 (6 bases). This CDR3 has 13 amino acids. CDR1 and CDR2 (germline): SNHLY, FYNNEI. V lost 4 bases to trimming and J lost 5 bases, with 11 bases between them. CDR3 in amino acids: CASSVQGSYGYTF. The CDR3 coding sequence is TGTGCCAGCAGTGTACAGGGATCGTATGGCTACACCTTC.

The chain recombines TRBV6-4 with TRBJ2-2, with D perhaps TRBD1 (6 bases). The CDR3 extends over 14 amino acids. Germline CDR1 MRHNA, CDR2 SNTAGT. V shed 3 bases and J shed 6 bases, with 11 bases lying between them. The CDR3 bases are TGTGCCAGCAGTGAACAGGGCCCGGCCGGGGAGCTGTTTTTT. This gives the protein CASSEQGPAGELFF.

The chain uses TRBV28 and TRBJ1-1; 8 bases fit TRBD1. CDR1 is MDHEN and CDR2 is SYDVKM in the germline V gene. The V segment lost 6 bases and the J segment 5 bases; nucleotides outside the gene matches: 8. The CDR3 has 14 residues. CDR3 in DNA: TGTGCCAGCAGGCCCCCGACAGGGGTGACTGAAGCTTTCTTT. It specifies CASRPPTGVTEAFF.

V is TRBV6-1 and J is TRBJ1-1, with D possibly being TRBD1 (6 bases). Germline V CDR1 and CDR2: MNHNS, SASEGT. This CDR3 is built from 14 residues. Trimming removed 4 bases from V and 3 bases from J, with 12 bases in between. CDR3 DNA sequence: TGTGCCAGCAGTGTAACTCAGGGGCACACTGAAGCTTTCTTT. Translated, it gives CASSVTQGHTEAFF.

This chain connects TRBV4-2 to TRBJ2-1; 7 bases line up with TRBD2. The junction had 7 bases not matched to a gene; V was cut back by 7 bases and J by 4 bases. CDR3 length: 14 amino acids. CDR1 is LGHNA and CDR2 is YNFKEQ in the germline V gene. The CDR3 coding sequence is TGTGCCAGCACCCACAGCGGGGAGTACAATGAGCAGTTCTTC. It codes for CASTHSGEYNEQFF.

The genes are TRBV7-9 and TRBJ2-1, with 7 nucleotides matching TRBD1. The CDR3 sequence is 14 residues long. With 5 bases clipped from V and 9 bases from J, the junction kept 10 bases outside the gene matches. Germline loops: CDR1 SEHNR, CDR2 FQNEAQ (reference sequence). The CDR3 nucleotides are TGTGCCAGCAGCACCGACAGGGTTTTCGGTGAGCAGTTCTTC. Translated, it gives CASSTDRVFGEQFF.

This clone was found a few times. The rearrangement uses TRBV5-1 and TRBJ1-1; unclear D gene. The V end lost 3 bases, the J end lost 2 bases, and 8 bases lay between the germline ends. The CDR3 spans 13 residues. Germline lookup yields CDR1 SGHRS and CDR2 YFSETQ. CDR3 bases: TGCGCCAGCAGCTCCCGGGTCAACACTGAAGCTTTCTTT. Translation gives CASSSRVNTEAFF.

The V gene is TRBV5-6, the J gene TRBJ2-5; D is uncertain. The J call may be wrong; the DNA end is better matched by TRBJ2-7. This CDR3 is built from 12 residues. CDR1 is SGHDT, CDR2 YYEEEE, per germline. CDR3 sequence (DNA): TGTGCCAGCGCCCGGCTCAACTACGAGCAGTACTTC. Its translation is CASARLNYEQYF.

This clone was seen once. This rearrangement joins TRBV20-1 to TRBJ2-2; D ambiguous. Germline CDR1 and CDR2: DFQATT and SNEGSKA (reference sequence). Trimming shortened V by 6 bases and J by 8 bases, and 7 bases separated the two germline ends. The CDR3 is 10 amino acids. The CDR3 loop is CSALSGELFF. In nucleotides, the CDR3 is TGCAGTGCCCTCAGTGGGGAGCTGTTTTTT.

This chain links TRBV30 with TRBJ1-1; unclear D gene. The CDR3 is 14 amino acids. Germline V gene lookup returns CDR1 GTSNPN and CDR2 SVGIG (reference sequence). The V and J ends lost 5 bases and 3 bases respectively, with 16 bases between them. The CDR3 coding sequence is TGTGCCTGGGGGCCCCGGGGAGTGGACACTGAAGCTTTCTTT. Protein: CAWGPRGVDTEAFF.

V usage is TRBV2 and J usage is TRBJ1-2; no firm D call. This CDR3 has 13 amino acids. The ends were cut back, 3 bases at V and 8 bases at J, with 13 bases in the middle. Germline CDR1 is SNHLY and CDR2 is FYNNEI. The CDR3 sequence: CASSEAGLGGYTF. For the CDR3, the DNA is TGTGCCAGCAGTGAGGCGGGCCTAGGGGGCTACACCTTC.

The chain links TRBV9 to TRBJ2-7, with 10 bases identical to TRBD2. CDR1 and CDR2 from the germline V gene are SGDLS and YYNGEE. This CDR3 is built from 17 residues. After removal of 0 bases from V and 2 bases from J, the junction contained 8 bases not matched to a gene. The DNA for the CDR3 is TGTGCCAGCAGCGTAGGGGATAGCGGGAGGACGCCCTACGAGCAGTACTTC. Translation: CASSVGDSGRTPYEQYF. The full variable domain, completed using reference TRBV9 and TRBJ2-7, is DSGVTQTPKHLITATGQRVTLRCSPRSGDLSVYWYQQSLDQGLQFLIQYYNGEERAKGNILERFSAQQFPDLHSELNLSSLELGDSALYFCASSVGDSGRTPYEQYFGPGTRLTVT.

The chain is built from TRBV30 and TRBJ2-5; 10 positions agree with TRBD2. The J call may be wrong; the DNA end is better matched by TRBJ2-7. The V gene's germline CDR1 is GTSNPN and CDR2 SVGIG (reference sequence). This CDR3 comprises 14 residues. DNA of the CDR3: TGTGCCTGGAGAAAGGGACTAGCGAGCTACGAGCAGTACTTC. Translated, it gives CAWRKGLASYEQYF.

The chain joins TRBV13 to TRBJ2-3; a possible D gene is TRBD2 (7 bases). The V and J ends lost 2 bases and 1 base respectively, with 13 bases between them. The length of the CDR3 is 16 residues. Germline CDR1 reads PRHDT; CDR2 reads FYEKMQ (reference sequence). The CDR3 reads CASSLRGGGRTDTQYF. In DNA form, the CDR3 reads TGTGCCAGCAGCTTACGAGGCGGGGGCCGCACAGATACGCAGTATTTT. The full variable domain, its missing parts supplied by reference TRBV13 and TRBJ2-3, is AAGVIQSPRHLIKEKRETATLKCYPIPRHDTVYWYQQGPGQDPQFLISFYEKMQSDKGSIPDRFSAQQFSDYHSELNMSSLELGDSALYFCASSLRGGGRTDTQYFGPGTRLTVL.

This clone was picked up a small number of times. The gene calls are TRBV25-1 and TRBJ1-6; the D is unclear. This CDR3 has 14 amino acids. Per germline, CDR1 MGHDK and CDR2 SYGVNS. The V end lost 3 bases, the J end lost 10 bases, and 13 bases lay between the germline ends. The CDR3 DNA reads TGTGCCAGCAGTGAGCGGGGTAGGGCCTCACCCCTCCACTTT. It specifies CASSERGRASPLHF.

V usage is TRBV6-1 and J usage is TRBJ1-3; possible D gene TRBD1, 5 bases. This CDR3 spans 11 amino acids. V was pared by 10 bases and J by 7 bases, with 11 bases between. Per germline, CDR1 MNHNS and CDR2 SASEGT. The CDR3 region has the DNA TGTGCCACCCCTTCAGGGAACACCATATATTTT. It is translated as CATPSGNTIYF.

J is TRBJ2-3 and V is TRBV7-2; 14 nucleotides line up with TRBD2. Per the germline V gene, CDR1 is SGHTA and CDR2 is FQGNSA. V gave up 5 bases and J gave up 0 bases; unmatched junction bases: 10. This CDR3 is 19 amino acids long. Written as DNA, the CDR3 is TGTGCCAGCAGCCCCTTCGGACTAGCGGGGGGAAAAAGCACAGATACGCAGTATTTT. This translates into CASSPFGLAGGKSTDTQYF.

This clone came up a few times. The chain links TRBV5-1 to TRBJ2-2; 10 bases match TRBD2. The CDR3 consists of 15 residues. With 1 base clipped from V and 7 bases from J, the junction kept 4 bases outside the gene matches. Germline CDR1 is SGHRS and CDR2 is YFSETQ. CDR3 in DNA: TGCGCCAGCAGCTTGACTAGCGGGAAGGACGGGGAGCTGTTTTTT. It codes for CASSLTSGKDGELFF.

This clone was found a few times. This chain links TRBV4-1 with TRBJ2-1; TRBD1 aligns across 7 bases. The ends lost 2 bases at V and 4 bases at J; junction bases unmatched: 8. Germline lookup yields CDR1 MGHRA and CDR2 YSYEKL. The CDR3 sequence is 16 residues long. The CDR3 sequence: CASSQTPGQPYNEQFF. DNA for the CDR3: TGCGCCAGCAGCCAAACCCCGGGACAGCCTTACAATGAGCAGTTCTTC.